These T cell receptor beta chains were read from a single sample in a study of shared clonotypes between healthy human individuals. TCRdb's copy holds only in-frame clones and misses some; the assay was immunoSEQ multiplex PCR. The repertoire holds 2 million to 2.5 million clones, with around 96% as singletons. The specimen sequenced was naive CD8+ T cells sorted from blood. These receptors came from a man aged 18 to 29 in good health. CDR3s include the opening cysteine and the closing phenylalanine or tryptophan. A D gene is named only where the DNA matches it firmly. A row's size may be missing; if present it is once, few, many or a size class.

size: -
V: TRBV5-6
D: -
J: TRBJ2-7
CDR3: CASSLEVSYEQYF
DNA: TGTGCCAGCAGTTTGGAGGTCAGCTACGAGCAGTACTTC

size: -
V: TRBV5-8
D: -
J: TRBJ1-2
CDR3: CASSLGNERDYGYTF
DNA: TGTGCCAGCAGCTTGGGTAATGAAAGGGACTATGGCTACACCTTC

size: -
V: TRBV2
D: TRBD1
J: TRBJ2-1
CDR3: CASSERTGLREQFF
DNA: TGTGCCAGCAGTGAAAGGACAGGGCTAAGGGAGCAGTTCTTC

size: once
V: TRBV4-1
D: -
J: TRBJ1-2
CDR3: CASSQTQGYDGYTF
DNA: TGCGCCAGCAGCCAAACGCAGGGATATGATGGCTACACCTTC

size: -
V: TRBV6-5
D: TRBD1
J: TRBJ1-2
CDR3: CASSYGQGQGYTF
DNA: TGTGCCAGCAGTTACGGACAGGGGCAGGGCTACACCTTC

size: -
V: TRBV28
D: TRBD2
J: TRBJ2-7
CDR3: CASSLVLAGGHEQYF
DNA: TGTGCCAGCAGTTTAGTCCTAGCGGGGGGGCACGAGCAGTACTTC

size: once
V: TRBV20-1
D: -
J: TRBJ2-1
CDR3: CSARFINEQFF
DNA: TGCAGTGCTAGGTTTATCAATGAGCAGTTCTTC

size: -
V: TRBV28
D: TRBD1
J: TRBJ1-5
CDR3: CASSWTGDQPQHF
DNA: TGTGCCAGCAGTTGGACAGGGGATCAGCCCCAGCATTTT

size: -
V: TRBV7-9
D: TRBD1
J: TRBJ2-1
CDR3: CASSILRDRVSGEQFF
DNA: TGTGCCAGCAGCATTCTGAGGGACAGGGTCTCCGGTGAGCAGTTCTTC

size: -
V: TRBV4-1
D: -
J: TRBJ2-2
CDR3: CASSQERQTDLNTGELFF
DNA: TGCGCCAGCAGCCAAGAGAGGCAGACAGACCTCAACACCGGGGAGCTGTTTTTT

size: -
V: TRBV16
D: -
J: TRBJ1-6
CDR3: CASSQSWGQNSPLHF
DNA: TGTGCCAGCAGCCAATCTTGGGGCCAGAATTCACCCCTCCACTTT

size: -
V: TRBV11-2
D: -
J: TRBJ2-7
CDR3: CASSLVSYEQYF
DNA: TGTGCCAGCAGCTTAGTGTCCTACGAGCAGTACTTC

size: -
V: TRBV5-4
D: -
J: TRBJ2-3
CDR3: CASSLAIADTQYF
DNA: TGTGCCAGCAGCTTGGCGATCGCAGATACGCAGTATTTT

size: once
V: TRBV7-9
D: -
J: TRBJ2-7
CDR3: CASTPGRGPSYEQYF
DNA: TGTGCCAGCACCCCAGGCCGGGGACCTTCCTACGAGCAGTACTTC

size: -
V: TRBV28
D: -
J: TRBJ2-7
CDR3: CASRGRGAGEQYF
DNA: TGTGCCAGCCGTGGGCGAGGGGCAGGCGAGCAGTACTTC

size: -
V: TRBV2
D: -
J: TRBJ2-5
CDR3: CASSTSWPEETQYF
DNA: TGTGCCAGCAGCACCAGCTGGCCTGAGGAGACCCAGTACTTC

size: -
V: TRBV7-2
D: TRBD1
J: TRBJ1-6
CDR3: CASSFALPTGVYSPLHF
DNA: TGTGCCAGCAGCTTCGCATTACCGACAGGGGTGTATTCACCCCTCCACTTT

size: -
V: TRBV5-5
D: -
J: TRBJ1-1
CDR3: CASSLALNTEAFF
DNA: TGTGCCAGCAGCTTGGCTTTAAACACTGAAGCTTTCTTT

size: -
V: TRBV10-3
D: -
J: TRBJ1-1
CDR3: CAISEPDRMGAFF
DNA: TGTGCCATCAGTGAGCCAGACCGCATGGGGGCTTTCTTT

size: -
V: TRBV5-1
D: -
J: TRBJ1-2
CDR3: CASSLGAVGDDGYTF
DNA: TGCGCCAGCAGCTTGGGGGCAGTGGGTGATGATGGCTACACCTTC

size: -
V: TRBV27
D: TRBD1
J: TRBJ1-2
CDR3: CASSPRGDSGYGYTF
DNA: TGTGCCAGCAGTCCCCGTGGGGACAGTGGCTATGGCTACACCTTC

size: -
V: TRBV2
D: TRBD1
J: TRBJ1-4
CDR3: CASNPGGDEKLFF
DNA: TGTGCCAGCAACCCAGGGGGGGATGAAAAACTGTTTTTT

size: -
V: TRBV28
D: -
J: TRBJ2-5
CDR3: CASSLWNGQETQYF
DNA: TGTGCCAGCAGTTTATGGAACGGCCAAGAGACCCAGTACTTC

size: -
V: TRBV10-1
D: -
J: TRBJ2-1
CDR3: CASSELQGSNEQFF
DNA: TGCGCCAGCAGTGAACTACAGGGATCCAATGAGCAGTTCTTC

size: -
V: TRBV7-2
D: TRBD1
J: TRBJ2-7
CDR3: CASSLDVGQGYEQYF
DNA: TGTGCCAGCAGCTTAGATGTGGGACAGGGTTACGAGCAGTACTTC

size: -
V: TRBV30
D: -
J: TRBJ2-6
CDR3: CAWTWGEGANVLTF
DNA: TGTGCCTGGACCTGGGGGGAAGGGGCCAACGTCCTGACTTTC

size: -
V: TRBV30
D: TRBD2
J: TRBJ2-7
CDR3: CAWSEVTGLAGVDEQYF
DNA: TGTGCCTGGAGCGAGGTAACGGGACTAGCGGGAGTGGACGAGCAGTACTTC

size: once
V: TRBV30
D: -
J: TRBJ1-4
CDR3: CAWSVRELFNEKLFF
DNA: TGTGCCTGGAGTGTACGTGAGCTGTTTAATGAAAAACTGTTTTTT

size: -
V: TRBV9
D: -
J: TRBJ2-7
CDR3: CASSPQAGQVYEQYF
DNA: TGTGCCAGCAGCCCTCAGGCAGGGCAAGTGTACGAGCAGTACTTC

size: -
V: TRBV5-7
D: TRBD2
J: TRBJ2-1
CDR3: CASSACREGCSYNEQFF
DNA: TGTGCCAGCAGCGCCTGCCGGGAGGGATGTTCCTACAATGAGCAGTTCTTC

size: -
V: TRBV4-1
D: TRBD1
J: TRBJ2-5
CDR3: CASSQGPGQKNQETQYF
DNA: TGCGCCAGCAGCCAAGGCCCGGGACAGAAGAATCAAGAGACCCAGTACTTC

size: -
V: TRBV29-1
D: TRBD1
J: TRBJ2-1
CDR3: CSGRQGYNEQFF
DNA: TGCAGCGGTCGACAGGGGTACAATGAGCAGTTCTTC

size: once
V: TRBV27
D: -
J: TRBJ2-2
CDR3: CASSLGFSGSGELFF
DNA: TGTGCCAGCAGTTTGGGTTTCTCGGGGTCCGGGGAGCTGTTTTTT

size: -
V: TRBV5-6
D: TRBD2
J: TRBJ2-7
CDR3: CASSSGTSLYEQYF
DNA: TGTGCCAGCAGCTCCGGGACTAGCTTATACGAGCAGTACTTC

size: -
V: TRBV7-9
D: -
J: TRBJ2-3
CDR3: CASSVTTTGTDTQYF
DNA: TGTGCCAGCAGCGTCACGACTACCGGCACAGATACGCAGTATTTT

size: -
V: TRBV18
D: TRBD2
J: TRBJ2-3
CDR3: CASSPSPGGGPDTQYF
DNA: TGTGCCAGCTCACCGTCCCCAGGCGGGGGGCCTGATACGCAGTATTTT

size: -
V: TRBV5-5
D: -
J: TRBJ2-7
CDR3: CASSLVGRTYEQYF
DNA: TGTGCCAGCAGCTTGGTCGGAAGGACCTACGAGCAGTACTTC

size: -
V: TRBV11-2
D: -
J: TRBJ2-1
CDR3: CASSFQSSYNEQFF
DNA: TGTGCCAGCAGCTTCCAGAGCTCCTACAATGAGCAGTTCTTC

size: -
V: TRBV4-1
D: -
J: TRBJ2-3
CDR3: CASSQEGLADTQYF
DNA: TGCGCCAGCAGCCAAGAAGGGTTAGCAGATACGCAGTATTTT

size: -
V: TRBV19
D: -
J: TRBJ1-6
CDR3: CASSPSGYSYNSPLHF
DNA: TGTGCCAGTAGTCCTTCAGGGTACTCCTATAATTCACCCCTCCACTTT

size: once
V: TRBV7-2
D: TRBD1
J: TRBJ2-7
CDR3: CASSLGGTGSYEQYF
DNA: TGTGCCAGCAGCTTAGGGGGGACAGGGAGTTACGAGCAGTACTTC

size: once
V: TRBV11-2
D: -
J: TRBJ1-1
CDR3: CASSPGNTEAFF
DNA: TGTGCCAGCAGCCCGGGGAACACTGAAGCTTTCTTT

size: -
V: TRBV27
D: -
J: TRBJ2-7
CDR3: CASSLSSGLPREQYF
DNA: TGTGCCAGCAGTTTGTCATCAGGGCTCCCCAGGGAGCAGTACTTC